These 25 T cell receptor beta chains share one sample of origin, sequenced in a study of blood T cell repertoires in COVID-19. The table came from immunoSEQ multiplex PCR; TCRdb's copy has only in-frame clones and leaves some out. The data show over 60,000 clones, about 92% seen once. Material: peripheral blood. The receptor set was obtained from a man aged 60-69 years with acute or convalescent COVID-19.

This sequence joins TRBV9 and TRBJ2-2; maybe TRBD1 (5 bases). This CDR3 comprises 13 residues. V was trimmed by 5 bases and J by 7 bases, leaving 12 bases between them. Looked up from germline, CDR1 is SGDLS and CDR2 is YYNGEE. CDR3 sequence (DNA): TGTGCCAGCAGGCCCAGGGTCGACGGGGAGCTGTTTTTT. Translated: CASRPRVDGELFF.

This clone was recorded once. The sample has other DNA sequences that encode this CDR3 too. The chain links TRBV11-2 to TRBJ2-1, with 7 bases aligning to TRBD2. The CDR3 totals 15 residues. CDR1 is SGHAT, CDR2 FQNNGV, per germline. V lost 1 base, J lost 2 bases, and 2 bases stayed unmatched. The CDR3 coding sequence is TGTGCCAGCAGCTTAGGACTAGCAGCCTACAATGAGCAGTTCTTC. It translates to CASSLGLAAYNEQFF.

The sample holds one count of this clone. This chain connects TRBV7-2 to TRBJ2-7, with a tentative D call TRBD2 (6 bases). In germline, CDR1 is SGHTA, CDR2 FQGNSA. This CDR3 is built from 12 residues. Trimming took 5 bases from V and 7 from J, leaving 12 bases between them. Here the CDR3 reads CASSPRGGEQYF. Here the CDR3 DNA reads TGTGCCAGCAGCCCCCGCGGAGGGGAGCAGTACTTC.

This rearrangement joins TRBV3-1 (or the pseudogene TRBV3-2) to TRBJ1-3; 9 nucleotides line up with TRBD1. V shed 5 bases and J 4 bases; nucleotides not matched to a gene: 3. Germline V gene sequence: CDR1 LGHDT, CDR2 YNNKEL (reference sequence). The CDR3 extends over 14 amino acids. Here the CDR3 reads CASSGQGLGNTIYF. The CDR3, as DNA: TGTGCCAGCAGCGGACAGGGGCTAGGAAACACCATATATTTT.

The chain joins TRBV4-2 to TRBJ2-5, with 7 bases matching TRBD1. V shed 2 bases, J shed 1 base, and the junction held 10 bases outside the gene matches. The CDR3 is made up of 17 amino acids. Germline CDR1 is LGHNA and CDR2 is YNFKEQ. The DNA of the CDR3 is TGTGCCAGCAGCCAATCAACTCGGGCAGGGGGCCAAGAGACCCAGTACTTC. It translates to CASSQSTRAGGQETQYF.

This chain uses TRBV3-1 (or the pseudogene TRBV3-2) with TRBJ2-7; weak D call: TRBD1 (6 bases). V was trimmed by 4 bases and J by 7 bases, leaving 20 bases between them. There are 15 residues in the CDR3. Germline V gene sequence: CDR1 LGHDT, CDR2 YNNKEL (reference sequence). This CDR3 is CASSPPPTGFLEQYF. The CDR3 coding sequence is TGTGCCAGCAGCCCCCCCCCTACAGGGTTCTTAGAGCAGTACTTC.

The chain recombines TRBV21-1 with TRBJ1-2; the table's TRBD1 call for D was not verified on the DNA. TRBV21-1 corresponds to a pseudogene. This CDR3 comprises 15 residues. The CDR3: CASSSTGPAVLCYTF. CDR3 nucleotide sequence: TGTGCCAGCAGCAGTACAGGGCCCGCGGTGTTATGCTACACCTTC.

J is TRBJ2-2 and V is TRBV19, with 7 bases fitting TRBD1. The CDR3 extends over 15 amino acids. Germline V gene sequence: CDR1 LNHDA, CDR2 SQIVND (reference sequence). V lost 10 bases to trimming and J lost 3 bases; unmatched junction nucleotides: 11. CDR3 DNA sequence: TGTGCCACCAGAGGCCGGGACAGAGACACCGGGGAGCTGTTTTTT. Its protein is CATRGRDRDTGELFF.

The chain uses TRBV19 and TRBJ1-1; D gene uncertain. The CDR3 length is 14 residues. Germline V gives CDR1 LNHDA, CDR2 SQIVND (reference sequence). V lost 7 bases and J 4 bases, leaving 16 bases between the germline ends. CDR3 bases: TGTGCCAGTACGTCCAGACAAACGAGCACTGAAGCTTTCTTT. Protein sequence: CASTSRQTSTEAFF.

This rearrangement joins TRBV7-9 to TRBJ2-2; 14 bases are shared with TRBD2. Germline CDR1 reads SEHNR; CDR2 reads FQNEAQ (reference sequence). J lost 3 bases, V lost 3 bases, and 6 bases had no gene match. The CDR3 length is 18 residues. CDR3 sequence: CASSFWTSGGSYTGELFF. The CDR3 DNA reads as TGTGCCAGCAGCTTTTGGACTAGCGGGGGGTCCTACACCGGGGAGCTGTTTTTT.

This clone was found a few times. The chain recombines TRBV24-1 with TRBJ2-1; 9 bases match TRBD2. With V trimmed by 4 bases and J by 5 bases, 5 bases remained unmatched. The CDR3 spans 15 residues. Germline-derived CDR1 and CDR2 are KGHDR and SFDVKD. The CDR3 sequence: CATSEAGGLHNEQFF. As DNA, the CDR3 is TGTGCCACCAGTGAAGCGGGGGGATTACACAATGAGCAGTTCTTC.

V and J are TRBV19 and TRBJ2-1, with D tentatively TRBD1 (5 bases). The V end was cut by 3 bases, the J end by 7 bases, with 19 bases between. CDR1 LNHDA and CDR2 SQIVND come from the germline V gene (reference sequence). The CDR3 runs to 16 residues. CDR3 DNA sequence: TGTGCCAGTAGTATCGACAGAGTGGCACTCGAAAATGAGCAGTTCTTC. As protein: CASSIDRVALENEQFF.

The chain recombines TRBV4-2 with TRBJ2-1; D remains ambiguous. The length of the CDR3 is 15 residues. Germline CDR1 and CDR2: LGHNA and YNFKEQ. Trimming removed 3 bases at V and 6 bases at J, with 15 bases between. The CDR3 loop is CASSHPREVVNEQFF. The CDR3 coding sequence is TGTGCCAGCAGCCACCCCCGCGAGGTTGTCAATGAGCAGTTCTTC.

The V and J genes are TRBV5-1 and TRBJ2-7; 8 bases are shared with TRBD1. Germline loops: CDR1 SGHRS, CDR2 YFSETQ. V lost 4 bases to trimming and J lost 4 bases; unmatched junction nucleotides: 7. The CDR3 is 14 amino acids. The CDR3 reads CASSLGQGRYEQYF. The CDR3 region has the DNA TGCGCCAGCAGCCTAGGACAGGGTCGATACGAGCAGTACTTC.

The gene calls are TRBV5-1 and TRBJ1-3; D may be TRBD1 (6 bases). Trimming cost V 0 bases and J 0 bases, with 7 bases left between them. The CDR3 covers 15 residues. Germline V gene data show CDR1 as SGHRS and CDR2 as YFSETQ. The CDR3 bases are TGCGCCAGCAGCTTGGGGACAGCCTCTGGAAACACCATATATTTT. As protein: CASSLGTASGNTIYF. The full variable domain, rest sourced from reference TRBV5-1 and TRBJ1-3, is KAGVTQTPRYLIKTRGQQVTLSCSPISGHRSVSWYQQTPGQGLQFLFEYFSETQRNKGNFPGRFSGRQFSNSRSEMNVSTLELGDSALYLCASSLGTASGNTIYFGEGSWLTVV.

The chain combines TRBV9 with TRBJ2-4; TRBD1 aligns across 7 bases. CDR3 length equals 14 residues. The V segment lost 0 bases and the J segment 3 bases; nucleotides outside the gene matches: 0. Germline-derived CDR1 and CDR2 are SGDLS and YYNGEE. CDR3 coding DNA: TGTGCCAGCAGCGTAGGGACAGGCAAAAACATTCAGTACTTC. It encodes CASSVGTGKNIQYF.

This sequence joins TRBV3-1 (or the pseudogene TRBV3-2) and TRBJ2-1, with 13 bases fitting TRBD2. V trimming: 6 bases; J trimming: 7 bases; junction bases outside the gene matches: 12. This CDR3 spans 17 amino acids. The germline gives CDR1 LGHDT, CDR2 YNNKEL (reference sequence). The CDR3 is CASRRTSGGVSANEQFF. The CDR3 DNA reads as TGTGCCAGCAGGCGTACTAGCGGGGGGGTTTCTGCTAATGAGCAGTTCTTC.

The CDR3 sequence is CASSYTGGNQPQHF. The CDR3 DNA reads as TGTGCCAGCAGTTATACAGGGGGGAATCAGCCCCAGCATTTT. The V and J genes are TRBV6-5 and TRBJ1-5, with 8 positions matching TRBD1. CDR3 length: 14 residues. With 3 bases clipped from V and 4 bases from J, the junction kept 2 bases outside the gene matches. The V gene's germline CDR1 is MNHEY and CDR2 SVGAGI.

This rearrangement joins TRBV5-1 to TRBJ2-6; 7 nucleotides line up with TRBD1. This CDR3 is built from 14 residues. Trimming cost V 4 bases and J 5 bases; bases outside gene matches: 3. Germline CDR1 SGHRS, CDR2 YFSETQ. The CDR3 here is CASSETGRANVLTF. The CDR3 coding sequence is TGCGCCAGCAGCGAGACAGGGAGGGCCAACGTCCTGACTTTC.

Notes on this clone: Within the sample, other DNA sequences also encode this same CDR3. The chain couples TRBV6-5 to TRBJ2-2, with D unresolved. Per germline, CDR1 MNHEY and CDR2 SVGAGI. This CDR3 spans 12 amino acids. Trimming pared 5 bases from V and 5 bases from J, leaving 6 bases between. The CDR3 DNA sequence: TGTGCCAGCAGTCGCGAGACCGGGGAGCTGTTTTTT. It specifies CASSRETGELFF.

CDR3 region: CASSERDRGNTIYF. CDR3 bases: TGTGCCAGCAGTGAGAGGGACAGGGGTAACACCATATATTTT. V and J are TRBV2 and TRBJ1-3, with 10 nucleotides matching TRBD1. Losses at the gene ends were 3 bases for V and 7 bases for J; bases not matched to a gene: 3. Germline V CDR1 and CDR2: SNHLY, FYNNEI. The CDR3 is made up of 14 amino acids.

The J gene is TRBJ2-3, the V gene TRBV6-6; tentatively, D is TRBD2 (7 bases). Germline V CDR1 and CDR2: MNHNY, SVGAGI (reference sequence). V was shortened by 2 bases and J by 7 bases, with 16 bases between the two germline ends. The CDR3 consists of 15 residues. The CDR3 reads CASSYGGGGTNTQYF. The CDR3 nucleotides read TGTGCCAGCAGTTACGGCGGGGGCGGGACGAATACGCAGTATTTT.

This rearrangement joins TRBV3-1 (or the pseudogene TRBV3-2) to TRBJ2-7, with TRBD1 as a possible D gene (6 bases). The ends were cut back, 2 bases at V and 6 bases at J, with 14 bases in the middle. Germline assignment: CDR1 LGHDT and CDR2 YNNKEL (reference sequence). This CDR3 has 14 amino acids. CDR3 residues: CASSQFSGVAEQYF. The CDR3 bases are TGTGCCAGCAGCCAATTTTCAGGGGTCGCCGAGCAGTACTTC.

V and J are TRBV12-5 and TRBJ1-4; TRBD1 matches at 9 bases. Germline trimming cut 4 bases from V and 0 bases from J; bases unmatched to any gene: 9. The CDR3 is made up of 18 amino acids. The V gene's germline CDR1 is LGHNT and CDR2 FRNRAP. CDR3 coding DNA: TGTGCTAGTGGTTCAGGGACAGGGAAGGGGGCAACTAATGAAAAACTGTTTTTT. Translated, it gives CASGSGTGKGATNEKLFF.

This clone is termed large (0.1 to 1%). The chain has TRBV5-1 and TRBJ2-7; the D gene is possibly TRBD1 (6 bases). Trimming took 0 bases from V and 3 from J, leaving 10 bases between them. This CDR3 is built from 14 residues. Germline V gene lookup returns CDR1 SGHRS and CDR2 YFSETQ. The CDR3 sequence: CASSLAPGVYEQYF. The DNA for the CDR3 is TGCGCCAGCAGCTTGGCGCCAGGGGTCTACGAGCAGTACTTC.